The rows below give T cell receptor beta chains drawn from one sample of a study of T cell changes during pregnancy in multiple sclerosis. Clones were sequenced by immunoSEQ multiplex PCR, and TCRdb holds only the in-frame ones, with some missing. This repertoire shows over 40,000 clones, around 90% found once; its top ten account for 0.2% to 0.3%. The material sequenced was CD4+ T cells from peripheral blood mononuclear cells, taken in the second trimester of pregnancy. These receptors were taken from a female donor with multiple sclerosis, enrolled in a pregnancy study. Both conserved end residues are part of each CDR3. Fields, in order: clone size, D gene, J gene, V gene, CDR3 protein, CDR3 DNA. The D gene is left open where the match is weak. For some rows the clone size is stated as once, few or many, or as a class when expanded; others skip it.

abundance: NA; d_gene: TRBD2; j_gene: TRBJ2-7; v_gene: TRBV27; CDR3aa: CASSDPSGGFYEQYF; CDR3nt: TGTGCCAGCAGTGATCCTAGCGGGGGGTTCTACGAGCAGTACTTC
abundance: NA; d_gene: NA; j_gene: TRBJ1-4; v_gene: TRBV13; CDR3aa: CASSLGGSNEKLFF; CDR3nt: TGTGCCAGCAGCCTCGGAGGCTCTAATGAAAAACTGTTTTTT
abundance: once; d_gene: TRBD1; j_gene: TRBJ2-1; v_gene: TRBV9; CDR3aa: CASSATGQAYYNEQFF; CDR3nt: TGTGCCAGCAGCGCTACGGGACAGGCATACTACAATGAGCAGTTCTTC
abundance: NA; d_gene: TRBD1; j_gene: TRBJ1-1; v_gene: TRBV10-3; CDR3aa: CATWGAGTVEAFF; CDR3nt: TGTGCCACGTGGGGGGCCGGGACAGTTGAAGCTTTCTTT
abundance: NA; d_gene: NA; j_gene: TRBJ2-5; v_gene: TRBV6-1; CDR3aa: CASSEDQGWETQYF; CDR3nt: TGTGCCAGCAGTGAAGATCAGGGGTGGGAGACCCAGTACTTC
abundance: NA; d_gene: NA; j_gene: TRBJ2-7; v_gene: TRBV7-2; CDR3aa: CASSPALIGEQYF; CDR3nt: TGTGCCAGCAGCCCTGCCCTTATCGGCGAGCAGTACTTC
abundance: NA; d_gene: NA; j_gene: TRBJ2-3; v_gene: TRBV5-1; CDR3aa: CASSPDGVDTQYF; CDR3nt: TGCGCCAGCAGCCCGGACGGGGTGGATACGCAGTATTTT
abundance: few; d_gene: NA; j_gene: TRBJ1-1; v_gene: TRBV30; CDR3aa: CAWTRERIINTEAFF; CDR3nt: TGTGCCTGGACTAGAGAGCGGATTATCAACACTGAAGCTTTCTTT
abundance: NA; d_gene: NA; j_gene: TRBJ2-7; v_gene: TRBV18; CDR3aa: CASSPIGGSYEQYF; CDR3nt: TGTGCCAGCTCACCTATAGGGGGCTCCTACGAGCAGTACTTC
abundance: NA; d_gene: NA; j_gene: TRBJ1-5; v_gene: TRBV5-1; CDR3aa: CASSLEGVQPQHF; CDR3nt: TGCGCCAGCAGCTTGGAAGGGGTTCAGCCCCAGCATTTT
abundance: once; d_gene: NA; j_gene: TRBJ2-1; v_gene: TRBV27; CDR3aa: CASRQGTGSSYNEQFF; CDR3nt: TGTGCCAGCAGGCAAGGAACAGGGAGCTCCTACAATGAGCAGTTCTTC
abundance: NA; d_gene: NA; j_gene: TRBJ1-1; v_gene: TRBV6-1; CDR3aa: CASSEGVENTEAFF; CDR3nt: TGTGCCAGCAGTGAAGGTGTAGAGAACACTGAAGCTTTCTTT
abundance: NA; d_gene: NA; j_gene: TRBJ1-5; v_gene: TRBV19; CDR3aa: CASTEGGAQQPQHF; CDR3nt: TGTGCCAGTACCGAAGGGGGGGCACAGCAGCCCCAGCATTTT
abundance: NA; d_gene: TRBD1; j_gene: TRBJ1-5; v_gene: TRBV6-1; CDR3aa: CASSEIGGTGGNQPQHF; CDR3nt: TGTGCCAGCAGTGAAATTGGCGGGACAGGGGGCAATCAGCCCCAGCATTTT
abundance: NA; d_gene: TRBD1; j_gene: TRBJ1-5; v_gene: TRBV6-5; CDR3aa: CASSEQGNQPQHF; CDR3nt: TGTGCCAGCAGTGAACAGGGGAACCAGCCCCAGCATTTT
abundance: NA; d_gene: NA; j_gene: TRBJ2-7; v_gene: TRBV19; CDR3aa: CASSGEQYF; CDR3nt: TGTGCCAGTAGCGGGGAGCAGTACTTC
abundance: NA; d_gene: NA; j_gene: TRBJ1-3; v_gene: TRBV7-9; CDR3aa: CASNRDRNTIYF; CDR3nt: TGTGCCAGCAACCGGGACAGAAACACCATATATTTT
abundance: NA; d_gene: NA; j_gene: TRBJ2-1; v_gene: TRBV15; CDR3aa: CATSREKTRIDEQFF; CDR3nt: TGTGCCACCAGCAGAGAAAAGACTAGAATCGATGAGCAGTTCTTC
abundance: NA; d_gene: NA; j_gene: TRBJ1-5; v_gene: TRBV7-6; CDR3aa: CASSPTAISNQPQHF; CDR3nt: TGTGCCAGCAGCCCGACAGCGATTAGCAATCAGCCCCAGCATTTT
abundance: NA; d_gene: NA; j_gene: TRBJ2-7; v_gene: TRBV4-2; CDR3aa: CASSQDSGATYEQYF; CDR3nt: TGTGCCAGCAGCCAAGATAGCGGAGCGACCTACGAGCAGTACTTC
abundance: once; d_gene: NA; j_gene: TRBJ1-1; v_gene: TRBV9; CDR3aa: CASSARPGDTEAFF; CDR3nt: TGTGCCAGCAGCGCCAGGCCGGGAGACACTGAAGCTTTCTTT
abundance: NA; d_gene: NA; j_gene: TRBJ1-1; v_gene: TRBV7-9; CDR3aa: CASSLVGRGGSAFF; CDR3nt: TGTGCCAGCAGCTTAGTAGGGCGGGGGGGGAGCGCTTTCTTT
abundance: NA; d_gene: TRBD2; j_gene: TRBJ2-5; v_gene: TRBV4-2; CDR3aa: CASSQEIRASGGRETQYF; CDR3nt: TGTGCCAGCAGCCAAGAAATTCGGGCTAGCGGGGGGCGAGAGACCCAGTACTTC
abundance: NA; d_gene: TRBD1; j_gene: TRBJ1-5; v_gene: TRBV19; CDR3aa: CASNPRGYNQPQHF; CDR3nt: TGTGCCAGTAACCCCAGGGGGTACAATCAGCCCCAGCATTTT
abundance: NA; d_gene: TRBD1; j_gene: TRBJ1-3; v_gene: TRBV7-2; CDR3aa: CASSGQGAGNTIYF; CDR3nt: TGTGCCAGCAGCGGGCAGGGGGCGGGAAACACCATATATTTT
abundance: NA; d_gene: TRBD1; j_gene: TRBJ1-2; v_gene: TRBV11-2; CDR3aa: CASSPTSTGSGYTF; CDR3nt: TGTGCCAGCAGCCCAACCTCGACAGGGTCTGGCTACACCTTC
abundance: NA; d_gene: NA; j_gene: TRBJ1-2; v_gene: TRBV14; CDR3aa: CASSQAEQGFYYGYTF; CDR3nt: TGTGCCAGCAGCCAAGCCGAACAGGGCTTCTACTATGGCTACACCTTC
abundance: NA; d_gene: NA; j_gene: TRBJ2-1; v_gene: TRBV19; CDR3aa: CASTTLGQGNEQFF; CDR3nt: TGTGCCAGTACTACCTTGGGTCAGGGCAATGAGCAGTTCTTC
abundance: NA; d_gene: NA; j_gene: TRBJ2-7; v_gene: TRBV4-1; CDR3aa: CASSRPTGSSYEQYF; CDR3nt: TGCGCCAGCAGCCGCCCGACGGGGAGCTCCTACGAGCAGTACTTC
abundance: NA; d_gene: NA; j_gene: TRBJ1-1; v_gene: TRBV11-2; CDR3aa: CASSSQLNTEAFF; CDR3nt: TGTGCCAGCAGCTCCCAGTTAAACACTGAAGCTTTCTTT
abundance: NA; d_gene: NA; j_gene: TRBJ2-1; v_gene: TRBV7-2; CDR3aa: CASSLAADYNEQFF; CDR3nt: TGTGCCAGCAGCTTAGCGGCAGACTACAATGAGCAGTTCTTC
abundance: NA; d_gene: NA; j_gene: TRBJ1-5; v_gene: TRBV6-1; CDR3aa: CASSGGQLSGNQPQHF; CDR3nt: TGTGCCAGCAGTGGAGGACAGCTCTCGGGCAATCAGCCCCAGCATTTT
abundance: NA; d_gene: TRBD1; j_gene: TRBJ1-2; v_gene: TRBV28; CDR3aa: CASSLDRGRVGYTF; CDR3nt: TGTGCCAGCAGTTTAGACAGGGGGCGCGTTGGCTACACCTTC
abundance: NA; d_gene: NA; j_gene: TRBJ1-2; v_gene: TRBV5-1; CDR3aa: CASSLERSHYGYTF; CDR3nt: TGCGCCAGCAGCTTGGAGCGGTCGCACTATGGCTACACCTTC
abundance: NA; d_gene: TRBD1; j_gene: TRBJ2-5; v_gene: TRBV27; CDR3aa: CASSQTGTGIETQYF; CDR3nt: TGTGCCAGCAGTCAAACCGGGACAGGGATAGAGACCCAGTACTTC
abundance: NA; d_gene: NA; j_gene: TRBJ2-7; v_gene: TRBV7-9; CDR3aa: CASSVRQVSSYEQYF; CDR3nt: TGTGCCAGCAGCGTACGACAGGTCAGCTCCTACGAGCAGTACTTC
abundance: few; d_gene: NA; j_gene: TRBJ2-1; v_gene: TRBV6-5; CDR3aa: CASSYSGGRNNEQFF; CDR3nt: TGTGCCAGCAGTTACTCGGGGGGGCGCAACAATGAGCAGTTCTTC
abundance: NA; d_gene: NA; j_gene: TRBJ1-5; v_gene: TRBV18; CDR3aa: CASLQGLHQPQHF; CDR3nt: TGTGCCAGCCTGCAGGGATTGCATCAGCCCCAGCATTTT
abundance: once; d_gene: TRBD1; j_gene: TRBJ1-5; v_gene: TRBV19; CDR3aa: CASRRTGTGNQPQHF; CDR3nt: TGTGCCAGTAGGCGTACCGGGACAGGGAATCAGCCCCAGCATTTT
abundance: NA; d_gene: TRBD2; j_gene: TRBJ2-2; v_gene: TRBV5-1; CDR3aa: CASSLGTSNTGELFF; CDR3nt: TGCGCCAGCAGCTTGGGGACTAGCAACACCGGGGAGCTGTTTTTT
abundance: NA; d_gene: TRBD1; j_gene: TRBJ2-1; v_gene: TRBV30; CDR3aa: CAWSSGTGVDEQFF; CDR3nt: TGTGCCTGGAGTTCCGGGACAGGGGTGGATGAGCAGTTCTTC
abundance: NA; d_gene: TRBD2; j_gene: TRBJ2-3; v_gene: TRBV5-1; CDR3aa: CASSFAPPGSGGTDTQYF; CDR3nt: TGCGCCAGCAGCTTCGCCCCTCCGGGTAGCGGGGGAACGGATACGCAGTATTTT
abundance: once; d_gene: TRBD1; j_gene: TRBJ1-6; v_gene: TRBV7-6; CDR3aa: CASSLAPGQGNSPLHF; CDR3nt: TGTGCCAGCAGCTTAGCTCCGGGACAGGGGAATTCACCCCTCCACTTT